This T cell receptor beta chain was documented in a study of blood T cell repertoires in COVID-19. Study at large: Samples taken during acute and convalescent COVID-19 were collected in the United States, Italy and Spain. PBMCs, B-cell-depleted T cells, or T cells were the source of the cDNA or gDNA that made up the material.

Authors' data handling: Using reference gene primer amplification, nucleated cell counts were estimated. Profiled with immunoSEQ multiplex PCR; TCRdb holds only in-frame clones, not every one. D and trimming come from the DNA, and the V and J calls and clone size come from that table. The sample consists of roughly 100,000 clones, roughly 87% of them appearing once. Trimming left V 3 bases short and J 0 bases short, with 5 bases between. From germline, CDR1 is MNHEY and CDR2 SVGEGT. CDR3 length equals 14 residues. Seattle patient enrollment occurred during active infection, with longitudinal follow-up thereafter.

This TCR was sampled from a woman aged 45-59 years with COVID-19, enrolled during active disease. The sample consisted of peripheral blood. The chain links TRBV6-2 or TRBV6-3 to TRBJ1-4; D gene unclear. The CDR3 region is CASSYTATNEKLFF. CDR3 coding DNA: TGTGCCAGCAGTTATACGGCAACTAATGAAAAACTGTTTTTT.